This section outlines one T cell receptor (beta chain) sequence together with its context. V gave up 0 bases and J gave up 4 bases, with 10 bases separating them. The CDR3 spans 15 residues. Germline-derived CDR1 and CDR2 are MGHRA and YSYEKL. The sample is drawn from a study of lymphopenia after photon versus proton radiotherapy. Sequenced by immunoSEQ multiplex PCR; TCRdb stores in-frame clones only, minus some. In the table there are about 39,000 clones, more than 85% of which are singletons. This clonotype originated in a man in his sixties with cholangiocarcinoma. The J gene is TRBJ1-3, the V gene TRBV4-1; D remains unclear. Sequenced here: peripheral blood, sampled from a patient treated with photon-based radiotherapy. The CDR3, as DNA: TGCGCCAGCAGCCAAGATCGGGCGGCCGGAAACACCATATATTTT. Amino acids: CASSQDRAAGNTIYF.